These T cell receptor beta chains were read from a single sample in a study of shared clonotypes between healthy human individuals. This table comes from immunoSEQ multiplex PCR, and its TCRdb copy is limited to in-frame clones, with some not included. This table has about 490,000 clones, about 84% appearing once. The sequencing input was PBMCs. These receptors were taken from a woman aged 40 to 50 in good health. Some clones in this sample may be carry-over from other donors' samples. The CDR3 runs from the conserved cysteine through the conserved F or W. D genes are given only for firm matches. Only some rows state a clone size, as once, few, many or a class for expanded clones.

v_gene	d_gene	j_gene	abundance	CDR3aa	CDR3nt
TRBV5-5	NA	TRBJ2-2	NA	CASSSGNERTGELFF	TGTGCCAGCAGCTCGGGGAACGAACGCACCGGGGAGCTGTTTTTT
TRBV5-6	TRBD2	TRBJ2-7	NA	CASSPGLAGYEQYF	TGTGCCAGCAGCCCGGGACTAGCGGGGTACGAGCAGTACTTC
TRBV7-9	NA	TRBJ2-1	NA	CASSLLQGEQFF	TGTGCCAGCAGCTTACTTCAGGGCGAGCAGTTCTTC
TRBV9	TRBD2	TRBJ2-1	medium-sized	CASSPRLAGLNEQFF	TGTGCCAGCAGCCCCCGACTAGCGGGACTGAATGAGCAGTTCTTC
TRBV10-2	NA	TRBJ1-4	many	CASSESKEKLFF	TGCGCCAGCAGTGAGTCGAAAGAAAAACTGTTTTTT
TRBV5-4	NA	TRBJ2-5	NA	CASSADYGETQYF	TGTGCCAGCAGCGCGGACTACGGGGAGACCCAGTACTTC
TRBV6-1	NA	TRBJ1-1	NA	CASSDGQHTEAFF	TGCGCCAGCAGTGATGGACAGCACACTGAAGCTTTCTTT
TRBV11-2	NA	TRBJ1-2	NA	CASRPWGQGFYYGYTF	TGTGCCAGCAGGCCCTGGGGCCAGGGCTTTTACTATGGCTACACCTTC
TRBV2	TRBD1	TRBJ2-7	NA	CATQTGSKQYF	TGTGCCACCCAGACAGGGTCGAAGCAGTACTTC
TRBV2	NA	TRBJ2-5	NA	CASSVTETQYF	TGTGCCAGCAGTGTTACAGAGACCCAGTACTTC
TRBV4-2	TRBD2	TRBJ2-1	NA	CASSQAASGSNEQFF	TGTGCCAGCAGCCAAGCGGCTAGCGGGAGTAATGAGCAGTTCTTC
TRBV5-1	TRBD2	TRBJ2-3	NA	CASSPSGGLDTQYF	TGCGCCAGCAGCCCTTCGGGGGGATTAGATACGCAGTATTTT
TRBV2	NA	TRBJ2-7	NA	CASRRESGEQYF	TGTGCCAGCAGAAGGGAGTCAGGGGAGCAGTACTTC
TRBV6-6	NA	TRBJ2-1	NA	CASTRGSNYNEQFF	TGTGCCAGCACCCGGGGGTCGAACTACAATGAGCAGTTCTTC
TRBV7-3	NA	TRBJ2-1	NA	CASSLGLGDEQFF	TGTGCCAGCAGCTTAGGCTTGGGTGATGAGCAGTTCTTC
TRBV9	NA	TRBJ2-7	once	CASSVDGGGQPREQYF	TGTGCCAGCAGCGTAGACGGCGGGGGCCAACCCCGCGAGCAGTACTTC
TRBV27	NA	TRBJ1-3	NA	CASSLGPISGNTIYF	TGTGCCAGCAGTTTAGGCCCGATCTCTGGAAACACCATATATTTT
TRBV28	TRBD1	TRBJ1-1	NA	CASSLHRGQDAFF	TGTGCCAGCAGTTTGCACAGGGGGCAGGACGCTTTCTTT
TRBV5-1	NA	TRBJ2-7	NA	CASAVQSAQGEQYF	TGCGCCAGCGCGGTACAATCCGCTCAGGGCGAGCAGTACTTC
TRBV4-2	TRBD2	TRBJ2-2	NA	CASSQREGRLADNTGELFF	TGTGCCAGCAGCCAACGGGAGGGCCGACTAGCGGACAACACCGGGGAGCTGTTTTTT
TRBV29-1	TRBD1	TRBJ2-7	NA	CSVGHGTGPSEQYF	TGCAGCGTGGGGCACGGGACAGGTCCATCCGAGCAGTACTTC
TRBV15	TRBD1	TRBJ2-7	NA	CATSRDGQGYEQYF	TGTGCCACCAGCAGAGATGGACAGGGGTACGAGCAGTACTTC
TRBV28	TRBD1	TRBJ2-7	NA	CASSSPSGTANYEQYF	TGTGCCAGCAGTTCACCCTCTGGGACAGCGAACTACGAGCAGTACTTC
TRBV27	NA	TRBJ2-4	few	CATPRGAVKNIQYF	TGTGCCACTCCCCGGGGGGCTGTTAAAAACATTCAGTACTTC
TRBV28	TRBD1	TRBJ2-7	NA	CASSTRTGLNEQYF	TGTGCCAGCAGTACTCGGACAGGGCTCAACGAGCAGTACTTC
TRBV6-1	NA	TRBJ1-2	few	CASTRTGREEYGYTF	TGTGCCAGCACCCGCACGGGTCGCGAGGAATATGGCTACACCTTC
TRBV6-1	NA	TRBJ2-7	NA	CASREHPAEQYF	TGTGCCAGTAGAGAACATCCTGCCGAGCAGTACTTC
TRBV7-7	TRBD2	TRBJ2-5	NA	CASSLLPSGDLISGGETQYF	TGTGCTAGCAGCTTACTACCTAGCGGAGACCTCATTTCTGGTGGGGAGACCCAGTACTTC
TRBV2	TRBD1	TRBJ2-7	few	CASSEGTGAYEQYF	TGTGCCAGCAGTGAGGGGACAGGAGCCTACGAGCAGTACTTC
TRBV29-1	NA	TRBJ2-5	NA	CSVDRAQETQYF	TGCAGCGTTGACAGGGCACAAGAGACCCAGTACTTC
TRBV6-4	NA	TRBJ1-4	NA	CASSDNGAQPNEKLFF	TGTGCCAGCAGTGACAACGGTGCACAGCCAAATGAAAAACTGTTTTTT